This T cell receptor beta chain was recovered during a study of T cells in Graves' hyperthyroidism and ophthalmopathy. Regarding the study as a whole: Appearing also in blood were most of the thyroid clonotypes expanded above 0.001.

Uncontrolled infections, other autoimmune diseases, pregnancy or lactation led to exclusion of patients. Each diagnosis drew on symptoms, thyroxine, TRAb, thyroid ultrasound and orbital computed tomography findings. The authors took PBMCs from 7.5 to 10 ml fresh peripheral blood. CDR3 length: 13 residues. V lost 4 bases to trimming and J lost 4 bases, with 10 bases between them. Authors of the study amplified TCR beta CDR3 regions from RNA transcripts. The HTBI primer set served for first-round RT-PCR of the TCR CDR3. TCRdb used MiXCR to reprocess the multiplex PCR reads, holding one entry per CDR3 protein. In the table there are about 350,000 distinct CDR3 sequences, about a sixth of which are singletons. As concerns this clonotype: The antigen is undetermined.

The sequencing sample was made of blood. The source is a woman aged 40 to 50 with Graves' ophthalmopathy. The chain couples TRBV12-3 or TRBV12-4 to TRBJ1-2; possibly TRBD1 for D (5 bases). CDR3 sequence reads: CASSSLTAYGYTF. DNA of the CDR3: TGTGCCAGCAGTTCTTTGACAGCCTATGGCTACACCTTC.